These 19 T cell receptor beta chains were sequenced from one sample in a study of cytomegalovirus exposure and HLA in healthy donors. It was with 60 Vbeta and 13 Jbeta primers that the PCR ran. TCRdb's copy holds only in-frame clones and misses some; the assay was immunoSEQ multiplex PCR. Of approximately 160,000 clones in the sample, approximately 73% are singletons; the top ten hold about 1.3%. The sample comprised PBMCs. These TCRs come from a man aged 50-59 years in good health and CMV-seronegative.

Only a few counts were recorded for this clone. The gene calls are TRBV5-4 and TRBJ2-5; D perhaps matches TRBD2 (5 bases). Trimming cost V 0 bases and J 5 bases, with 14 bases left between them. The CDR3 has 15 residues. Germline V CDR1 and CDR2: SGHNT, YYREEE (reference sequence). The CDR3 nucleotides read TGTGCCAGCAGCTTGGACGGGGAAGGTTTTGAGACCCAGTACTTC. Residues: CASSLDGEGFETQYF. Complete variable domain (other parts from reference TRBV5-4 and TRBJ2-5): ETGVTQSPTHLIKTRGQQVTLRCSSQSGHNTVSWYQQALGQGPQFIFQYYREEENGRGNFPPRFSGLQFPNYSSELNVNALELDDSALYLCASSLDGEGFETQYFGPGTRLLVL.

The chain combines TRBV6-5 with TRBJ2-1, with 10 bases fitting TRBD2. V lost 7 bases to trimming and J lost 1 base; unmatched junction nucleotides: 4. Germline assignment: CDR1 MNHEY and CDR2 SVGAGI. This CDR3 is 15 amino acids long. CDR3 DNA: TGTGCCAGCACCCCAGCGGGGGGGTCCTACAATGAGCAGTTCTTC. It encodes CASTPAGGSYNEQFF.

This chain's CDR3 is CAISERIASTDTQYF. The CDR3 bases are TGTGCCATCAGTGAGCGAATAGCCAGCACAGATACGCAGTATTTT. The V gene is TRBV10-3, the J gene TRBJ2-3; D not resolved. V dropped 2 bases and J dropped 0 bases, with 9 bases sitting between them. In germline, CDR1 is ENHRY, CDR2 SYGVKD. The CDR3 spans 15 residues.

The sample holds one count of this clone. The gene calls are TRBV6-5 and TRBJ2-5; D call uncertain. Germline V CDR1 and CDR2: MNHEY, SVGAGI. There are 14 residues in the CDR3. V shed 2 bases and J shed 4 bases, with 11 bases lying between them. In DNA, the CDR3 is TGTGCCAGCAGTTACGAGAGGCTCCCAGAGACCCAGTACTTC. As protein: CASSYERLPETQYF.

The rearrangement uses TRBV6-1 and TRBJ2-3; TRBD1 matches 9 bases. Trimming removed 6 bases from V and 3 bases from J; junction bases left unmatched: 7. Germline V CDR1 and CDR2: MNHNS, SASEGT. The CDR3 is 15 amino acids. Written as DNA, the CDR3 is TGTGCCAGCAGCCGCGGACAGGGGTCAACAGATACGCAGTATTTT. Translation gives CASSRGQGSTDTQYF.

This clone has only a few counts. J is TRBJ2-7 and V is TRBV7-9, with TRBD1 as a possible D gene (5 bases). The CDR3 sequence is 13 residues long. Germline CDR1 reads SEHNR; CDR2 reads FQNEAQ (reference sequence). Trimming removed 3 bases from V and 5 bases from J, with 11 bases in between. CDR3 region: CASSLSQGDEQYF. The CDR3 DNA reads TGTGCCAGCAGCTTGAGTCAGGGCGACGAGCAGTACTTC.

The CDR3 here is CASSIGSPGGSYEQYF. CDR3 nucleotide sequence: TGTGCCAGTAGTATAGGATCCCCGGGGGGCTCCTACGAGCAGTACTTC. V gene TRBV19 combines with J gene TRBJ2-7; 7 positions agree with TRBD2. Germline loops: CDR1 LNHDA, CDR2 SQIVND (reference sequence). The V and J ends lost 1 base and 0 bases, in that order; junction bases with no gene match: 6. The CDR3 is 16 amino acids.

The chain joins TRBV5-1 to TRBJ1-2, with TRBD1 matching 11 bases. V lost 3 bases to trimming and J lost 8 bases; unmatched junction nucleotides: 0. Germline CDR1 is SGHRS and CDR2 is YFSETQ. CDR3 length: 12 residues. Here the CDR3 reads CASSWTGGGYTF. Here the CDR3 DNA reads TGCGCCAGCAGCTGGACAGGGGGCGGCTACACCTTC.

This clone has just one count. The V call is TRBV2, the J call TRBJ1-1, with D hard to call. CDR1 and CDR2 from the germline V gene are SNHLY and FYNNEI. The V and J ends lost 5 bases and 4 bases respectively, with 14 bases between them. The CDR3 sequence is 14 residues long. The CDR3 DNA reads as TGTGCCAGCAGTACCCTGAACAGCTTCACTGAAGCTTTCTTT. It translates to CASSTLNSFTEAFF.

The chain uses TRBV27 and TRBJ1-5, with TRBD1 matching over 9 bases. This CDR3 has 14 amino acids. V shed 3 bases, J shed 6 bases, and the junction held 3 bases outside the gene matches. Germline CDR1 reads MNHEY; CDR2 reads SMNVEV (reference sequence). The CDR3 region is CASSFTGGGQPQHF. The DNA for the CDR3 is TGTGCCAGCAGTTTCACAGGGGGCGGTCAGCCCCAGCATTTT.

The chain is built from TRBV5-1 and TRBJ2-2; 15 nucleotides line up with TRBD2. The CDR3 length is 21 residues. Germline CDR1 is SGHRS and CDR2 is YFSETQ. J was trimmed by 3 bases and V by 2 bases; bases with no gene match: 14. The CDR3 reads CASSFKETGTSGGLDTGELFF. The CDR3 DNA sequence: TGCGCCAGCAGCTTCAAAGAAACCGGGACTAGCGGGGGGTTAGACACCGGGGAGCTGTTTTTT.

This sequence joins TRBV28 and TRBJ1-2, with 7 bases fitting TRBD1. V gave up 6 bases and J gave up 4 bases; unmatched junction bases: 5. This CDR3 contains 13 residues. Germline values: CDR1 MDHEN, CDR2 SYDVKM. CDR3 residues: CASRPTGSYGYTF. CDR3 bases: TGTGCCAGCAGACCGACAGGGAGCTATGGCTACACCTTC.

Of note for this clone: A junction boundary mismatches the germline segment, possibly from a read error. The V call is TRBV6-5, the J call TRBJ2-7; the D gene is possibly TRBD1 (6 bases). This CDR3 spans 13 amino acids. CDR1 MNHEY and CDR2 SVGAGI come from the germline V gene. The CDR3 DNA reads as TGTGCCAGCAGATACTACAGGGACCACGAGCAGTACTTC. Translating gives CASRYYRDHEQYF.

The chain couples TRBV6-5 to TRBJ2-1, with TRBD2 identical over 11 bases. V was clipped by 4 bases and J by 3 bases; unmatched bases: 2. The V gene's germline CDR1 is MNHEY and CDR2 SVGAGI. This CDR3 region has 15 residues. CDR3: CASSSGTSGYNEQFF. In DNA, the CDR3 is TGTGCCAGCAGTTCAGGGACTAGCGGCTACAATGAGCAGTTCTTC.

The rearrangement links TRBV7-9 to TRBJ1-4, with TRBD1 as a possible D gene (5 bases). V was trimmed by 0 bases and J by 3 bases, leaving 8 bases between them. CDR1 is SEHNR, CDR2 FQNEAQ, per germline (reference sequence). The CDR3 spans 15 residues. Here the CDR3 DNA reads TGTGCCAGCAGCTTAGCGGGGGGACCTAATGAAAAACTGTTTTTT. This encodes CASSLAGGPNEKLFF.

This sequence joins TRBV5-1 and TRBJ1-1; weak D call: TRBD1 (5 bases). V shed 4 bases and J shed 4 bases, with 14 bases lying between them. Germline loops: CDR1 SGHRS, CDR2 YFSETQ. CDR3 length: 14 residues. CDR3 bases: TGCGCCAGCAGCCCCGGGGGGGGGAGCACTGAAGCTTTCTTT. Translated, it gives CASSPGGGSTEAFF. Variable domain in full (rest from reference TRBV5-1 and TRBJ1-1): KAGVTQTPRYLIKTRGQQVTLSCSPISGHRSVSWYQQTPGQGLQFLFEYFSETQRNKGNFPGRFSGRQFSNSRSEMNVSTLELGDSALYLCASSPGGGSTEAFFGQGTRLTVV.

The chain employs TRBV19 and TRBJ1-5; 9 bases fit TRBD1. CDR1 is LNHDA, CDR2 SQIVND, per germline (reference sequence). V was pared by 4 bases and J by 5 bases, with 9 bases of the junction left unmatched. The length of the CDR3 is 16 residues. CDR3 in DNA: TGTGCCAGTAGTAATGGACAGGGGCGGCGTGATCAGCCCCAGCATTTT. This sequence encodes CASSNGQGRRDQPQHF.

In nucleotides, the CDR3 is TGTGCCAGCAGCCAAGAAGGGACAGGGTACGGCTATGGCTACACCTTC. Residues: CASSQEGTGYGYGYTF. The rearrangement links TRBV4-2 to TRBJ1-2; TRBD1 agrees at 9 bases. V lost 0 bases to trimming and J lost 4 bases; unmatched junction nucleotides: 6. Germline V gene lookup returns CDR1 LGHNA and CDR2 YNFKEQ. The CDR3 covers 16 residues.

This clone was counted a few times. The V call is TRBV5-1, the J call TRBJ2-5; maybe TRBD2 (7 bases). The CDR3 sequence is 15 residues long. The germline V gene has CDR1 SGHRS and CDR2 YFSETQ. Trimming left V 5 bases short and J 2 bases short, with 16 bases between. In DNA form, the CDR3 reads TGCGCCAGCAGGAGGGGGGGCCCTCCACAAGAGACCCAGTACTTC. Translated, it gives CASRRGGPPQETQYF.